This entry concerns a single TCR beta chain. The sample is drawn from a study of blood T cell repertoires in COVID-19. About the research overall: Sample material is recorded as cDNA or gDNA derived from T cells, B-cell-depleted T cells, or PBMCs.

Generated by immunoSEQ multiplex PCR, the TCRdb table keeps only in-frame clones and is missing some. The table includes about 140,000 clones, around 85% detected once. This CDR3 has 14 residues. Germline lookup yields CDR1 SGHRS and CDR2 YFSETQ. Trimming took 3 bases from V and 5 from J; bases not matched to a gene: 4. The rearrangement uses TRBV5-1 and TRBJ2-5; 10 nucleotides match TRBD2. This clonotype was obtained from a man over 45 with acute or convalescent COVID-19. Sequenced input: peripheral blood. CDR3 in amino acids: CASSSSGGAETQYF. CDR3 bases: TGCGCCAGCAGCTCAAGCGGGGGGGCGGAGACCCAGTACTTC.